The 14 T cell receptor beta chains below all came from one sample that was sequenced in a study of blood T cells in healthy people across ages. Next came a second PCR, run for 7 to 11 cycles, which used a sample-barcoded 5' primer along with a J-beta primer mix. TCRdb called the 5' RACE reads again in MiXCR, with one record for every CDR3 protein. Here the sample spans roughly 2 million distinct CDR3 sequences, just under 50% being singletons. Sequenced input: blood. These receptor sequences come from a woman in her thirties or forties in good health.

This clonotype has a handful of counts. The V call is TRBV20-1, the J call TRBJ2-5, with D perhaps matching TRBD2 (6 bases). This CDR3 has 15 residues. Trimming removed 0 bases at V and 4 bases at J, with 15 bases between. Germline V gene sequence: CDR1 DFQATT, CDR2 SNEGSKA (reference sequence). The CDR3 spells CSARDLFGGGETQYF. CDR3 nucleotides: TGCAGTGCTAGAGATTTATTCGGGGGAGGAGAGACCCAGTACTTC.

The rearrangement uses TRBV11-2 and TRBJ1-5; D may be TRBD1 (5 bases). V lost 5 bases and J lost 3, with 11 bases in between. This CDR3 contains 14 residues. From germline, CDR1 is SGHAT and CDR2 FQNNGV. The DNA for the CDR3 is TGTGCCAGCAGCCTAAGACAGTACAATCAGCCCCAGCATTTT. It codes for CASSLRQYNQPQHF.

This chain connects TRBV7-2 to TRBJ1-5, with TRBD1 matching 7 bases. The CDR3 loop spans 14 amino acids. V was clipped by 4 bases and J by 7 bases; unmatched bases: 7. Per the germline V gene, CDR1 is SGHTA and CDR2 is FQGNSA. Written as DNA, the CDR3 is TGTGCCAGCAGCTCAGGGACAGCCAAGCAGCCCCAGCATTTT. This encodes CASSSGTAKQPQHF.

The chain employs TRBV20-1 and TRBJ2-5; the match to TRBD2 covers 9 bases. V was pared by 7 bases and J by 3 bases, with 9 bases of the junction left unmatched. This CDR3 is 14 amino acids long. From germline, CDR1 is DFQATT and CDR2 SNEGSKA (reference sequence). CDR3 bases: TGCAGTGGAGGCGGGGGGGCCGCAGAAGAGACCCAGTACTTC. Its protein is CSGGGGAAEETQYF.

The rearrangement links TRBV20-1 to TRBJ2-3; D gene uncertain. CDR1 DFQATT and CDR2 SNEGSKA come from the germline V gene (reference sequence). The CDR3 length is 12 residues. Between the trimmed V and J ends, which lost 1 base and 5 bases, there was a span of 7 bases. CDR3 sequence: CSARVLIDTQYF. The CDR3 DNA reads as TGCAGTGCTAGAGTGTTAATAGATACGCAGTATTTT.

The chain has TRBV7-6 and TRBJ2-1; TRBD1 matches at 7 bases. CDR1 is SGHVS and CDR2 is FNYEAQ in the germline V gene. The CDR3 contains 17 residues. V dropped 3 bases and J dropped 7; count of bases not matched to a gene: 15. In DNA form, the CDR3 reads TGTGCCAGCAGCTTGGATAGCGAGGGGGCCCGGGATAATGAGCAGTTCTTC. This encodes CASSLDSEGARDNEQFF.

To note about this clonotype: One end of the junction varies from germline; a read error may be responsible. V usage is TRBV27 and J usage is TRBJ1-5; no clear D. Germline V CDR1 and CDR2: MNHEY, SMNVEV (reference sequence). The CDR3 spans 12 residues. The CDR3 region has the DNA TGTGCCAACAGTCCAGTGGGTATGCCCCAGCATTTT. Amino acid sequence: CANSPVGMPQHF.

The chain couples TRBV24-1 to TRBJ2-1, with D possibly TRBD1 on 6 matching bases. Trimming removed 0 bases from V and 4 bases from J, with 12 bases in between. Germline V gene sequence: CDR1 KGHDR, CDR2 SFDVKD. The CDR3 spans 16 residues. The CDR3 DNA reads TGTGCCACCAGTGATTTGGGTCAAGGGGGATACAATGAGCAGTTCTTC. Protein sequence: CATSDLGQGGYNEQFF.

J is TRBJ2-3 and V is TRBV7-2, with 7 nucleotides matching TRBD2. Germline V gene data show CDR1 as SGHTA and CDR2 as FQGNSA. This CDR3 spans 17 amino acids. V shed 4 bases and J 0 bases; nucleotides not matched to a gene: 10. The CDR3 DNA is TGTGCCAGCAGCTCCAATTCCCGGGGGGTAAGCACAGATACGCAGTATTTT. This encodes CASSSNSRGVSTDTQYF.

This chain links TRBV4-1 with TRBJ2-7; possibly TRBD1 or TRBD2 for D (6 bases each). The CDR3 length is 14 residues. Germline CDR1 is MGHRA and CDR2 is YSYEKL. Trimming removed 1 base from V and 3 bases from J, with 10 bases in between. As DNA, the CDR3 is TGCGCCAGCAGCCAAGTACAGGGAGGCTACGAGCAGTACTTC. This encodes CASSQVQGGYEQYF.

This clonotype was seen only a few times. The chain uses TRBV7-2 and TRBJ1-2; D uncertain. The CDR3 sequence is 14 residues long. Germline V gives CDR1 SGHTA, CDR2 FQGNSA. Trimming shortened V by 1 base and J by 6 bases, and 12 bases separated the two germline ends. The CDR3 sequence: CASSLVADENGYTF. In nucleotides, the CDR3 is TGTGCCAGCAGCTTAGTCGCGGACGAAAATGGCTACACCTTC.

This clonotype has a handful of counts. V usage is TRBV5-1 and J usage is TRBJ2-3; TRBD2 matches at 10 bases. From germline, CDR1 is SGHRS and CDR2 YFSETQ. J was trimmed by 0 bases and V by 3 bases; bases with no gene match: 10. The CDR3 totals 18 residues. Here the CDR3 DNA reads TGCGCCAGCAGCTCCCTCGCTAGCGGGGGCTCTAGCACAGATACGCAGTATTTT. Translation: CASSSLASGGSSTDTQYF.

This clonotype was observed a few times. The rearrangement joins TRBV3-1 to TRBJ2-4; a possible D gene is TRBD2 (5 bases). Gene TRBJ2-5 matches the end of the DNA better, so the J call may be wrong. Germline assignment: CDR1 LGHDT and CDR2 YNNKEL (reference sequence). The CDR3 is 13 amino acids. The CDR3 loop is CASSPYLAETQYF. DNA for the CDR3: TGTGCCAGCAGCCCCTACCTAGCAGAGACCCAGTACTTC.

This clonotype was recorded only once. V and J are TRBV6-2 or TRBV6-3 and TRBJ1-5; D is uncertain. The CDR3 has 12 residues. Germline assignment: CDR1 MNHEY and CDR2 SVGEGT. The germline V and J ends were trimmed by 2 bases and 10 bases, with 9 bases remaining between them. CDR3 nucleotides: TGTGCCAGCAGTTACGGGTTGAGACCCCAGCATTTT. It translates to CASSYGLRPQHF.